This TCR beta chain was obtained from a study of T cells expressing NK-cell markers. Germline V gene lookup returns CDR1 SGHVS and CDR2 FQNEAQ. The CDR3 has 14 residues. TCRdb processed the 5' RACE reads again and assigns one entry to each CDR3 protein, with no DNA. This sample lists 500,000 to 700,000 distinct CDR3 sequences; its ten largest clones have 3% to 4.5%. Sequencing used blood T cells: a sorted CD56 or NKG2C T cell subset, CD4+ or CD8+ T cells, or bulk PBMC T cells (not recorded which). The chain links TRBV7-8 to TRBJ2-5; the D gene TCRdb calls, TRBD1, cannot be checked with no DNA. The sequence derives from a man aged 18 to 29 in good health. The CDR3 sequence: CASSQWTVQETQYF.